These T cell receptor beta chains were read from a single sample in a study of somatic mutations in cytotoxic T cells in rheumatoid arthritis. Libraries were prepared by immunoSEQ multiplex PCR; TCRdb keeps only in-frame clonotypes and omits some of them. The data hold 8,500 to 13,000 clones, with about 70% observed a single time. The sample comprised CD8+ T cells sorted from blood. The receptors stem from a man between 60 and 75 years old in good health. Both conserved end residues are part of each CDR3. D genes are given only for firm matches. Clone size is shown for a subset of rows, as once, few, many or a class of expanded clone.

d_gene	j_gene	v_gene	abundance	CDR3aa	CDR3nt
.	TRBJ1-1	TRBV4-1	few	CASSQVRNTEAFF	TGCGCCAGCAGCCAAGTGAGAAACACTGAAGCTTTCTTT
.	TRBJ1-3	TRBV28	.	CASSLYGGRVASGNTIYF	TGTGCCAGCAGTTTATACGGGGGGAGAGTGGCGTCTGGAAACACCATATATTTT
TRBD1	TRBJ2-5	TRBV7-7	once	CASSLRQGRETQYF	TGTGCCAGCAGCTTAAGACAGGGTCGAGAGACCCAGTACTTC
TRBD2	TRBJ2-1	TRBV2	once	CAVMYAGGLEQFF	TGTGCGGTTATGTACGCGGGAGGGCTGGAGCAGTTCTTC
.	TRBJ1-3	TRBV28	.	CASSRGLSLSENTIYF	TGTGCCAGCAGCCGAGGACTTTCCCTCAGTGAAAACACCATATATTTT
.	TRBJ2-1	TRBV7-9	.	CASSVNSGGVDNEQFF	TGTGCCAGCAGCGTAAACTCCGGCGGCGTCGACAATGAGCAGTTCTTC
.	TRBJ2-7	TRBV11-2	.	CASSLDFRTDSYEQYF	TGTGCCAGCAGCTTAGATTTCCGGACAGATTCCTACGAGCAGTACTTC
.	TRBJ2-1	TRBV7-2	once	CASTILPQSYNEQFF	TGTGCCAGCACCATACTTCCACAATCCTACAATGAGCAGTTCTTC
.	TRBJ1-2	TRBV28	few	CASSLLINGGNYGYTF	TGTGCCAGCAGTTTATTGATAAATGGTGGGAACTATGGCTACACCTTC
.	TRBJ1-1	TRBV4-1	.	CASSQESGDTEAFF	TGCGCCAGCAGCCAAGAATCGGGGGACACTGAAGCTTTCTTT
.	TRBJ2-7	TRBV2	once	CASRGSLTRSKGYEQYF	TGTGCCAGCAGAGGAAGCCTGACTCGGTCGAAGGGCTACGAGCAGTACTTC
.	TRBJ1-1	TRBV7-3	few	CASSAAGPGVNTEAFF	TGTGCCAGCAGCGCCGCGGGGCCGGGGGTGAACACTGAAGCTTTCTTT
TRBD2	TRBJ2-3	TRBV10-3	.	CATSVRAGGSTDTQYF	TGTGCCACCTCGGTAAGAGCGGGGGGTAGCACAGATACGCAGTATTTT
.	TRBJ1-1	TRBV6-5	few	CASSYKVGNTEAFF	TGTGCCAGCAGTTACAAGGTGGGAAACACTGAAGCTTTCTTT
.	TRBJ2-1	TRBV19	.	CASLGAEQFF	TGTGCCAGTCTAGGCGCTGAGCAGTTCTTC
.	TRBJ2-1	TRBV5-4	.	CASRDTGSYNEQFF	TGTGCCAGCAGGGACACGGGCTCCTACAATGAGCAGTTCTTC
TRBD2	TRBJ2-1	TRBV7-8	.	CASSFYPGLADNEQFF	TGTGCCAGCAGCTTTTATCCGGGACTAGCGGACAATGAGCAGTTCTTC
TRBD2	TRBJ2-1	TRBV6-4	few	CASSDSLAGPNEQFF	TGTGCCAGCAGTGACTCCCTAGCGGGCCCCAATGAGCAGTTCTTC
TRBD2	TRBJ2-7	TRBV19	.	CASSGGGEQYF	TGTGCCAGTAGCGGGGGGGGAGAGCAGTACTTC
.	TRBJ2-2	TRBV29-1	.	CSVVRGDTGELFF	TGCAGCGTTGTTCGCGGGGACACCGGGGAGCTGTTTTTT
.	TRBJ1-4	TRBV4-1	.	CASSQAIFAQGDNEKLFF	TGCGCCAGCAGCCAGGCTATATTCGCACAGGGTGATAATGAAAAACTGTTTTTT
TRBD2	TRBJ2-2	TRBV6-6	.	CASSNLAGGPTGELFF	TGTGCCAGCAGCAACTTAGCGGGAGGGCCAACCGGGGAGCTGTTTTTT
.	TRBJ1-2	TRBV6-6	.	CASSPREESYGYTF	TGTGCCAGCAGCCCTCGGGAGGAGAGCTATGGCTACACCTTC
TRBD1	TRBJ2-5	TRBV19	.	CASSINAGGTETQYF	TGTGCCAGTAGTATCAATGCAGGGGGCACAGAGACCCAGTACTTC
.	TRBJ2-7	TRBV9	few	CASSVGSGTYEQYF	TGTGCCAGCAGCGTAGGGTCTGGCACCTACGAGCAGTACTTC
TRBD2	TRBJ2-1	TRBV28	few	CASSYTSGRDYNEQFF	TGTGCCAGCAGCTACACTAGCGGGAGGGACTACAATGAGCAGTTCTTC
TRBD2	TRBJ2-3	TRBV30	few	CAWTPLAGEADTQYF	TGTGCCTGGACCCCACTAGCGGGAGAAGCAGATACGCAGTATTTT
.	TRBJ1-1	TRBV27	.	CASSFTANTEAFF	TGTGCCAGCAGTTTCACCGCTAACACTGAAGCTTTCTTT
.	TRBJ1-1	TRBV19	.	CASSRAGLNTEAFF	TGTGCCAGTAGTCGAGCGGGGTTGAACACTGAAGCTTTCTTT
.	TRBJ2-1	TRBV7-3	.	CASSLTGGSYNEQFF	TGTGCCAGCAGCTTAACTGGGGGGTCCTACAATGAGCAGTTCTTC
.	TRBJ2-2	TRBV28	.	CASSLKAAGELFF	TGTGCCAGCAGCCTCAAGGCGGCCGGGGAGCTGTTTTTT
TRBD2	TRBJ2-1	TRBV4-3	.	CASSQTWGLAGDNEQFF	TGCGCCAGCAGCCAGACCTGGGGACTAGCGGGAGACAATGAGCAGTTCTTC
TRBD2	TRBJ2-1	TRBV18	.	CASSPSISGGGQFF	TGTGCCAGCTCACCGTCAATTAGTGGCGGGGGGCAGTTCTTC
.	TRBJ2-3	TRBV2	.	CASSARVADTQYF	TGTGCCAGCAGTGCACGGGTGGCAGATACGCAGTATTTT
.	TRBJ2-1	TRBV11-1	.	CASSPEEETSSYNEQFF	TGTGCCAGCAGCCCAGAGGAGGAGACTAGCTCCTACAATGAGCAGTTCTTC
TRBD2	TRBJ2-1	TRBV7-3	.	CASSWLAGVGNEQFF	TGTGCCAGCAGCTGGCTAGCGGGGGTCGGCAATGAGCAGTTCTTC
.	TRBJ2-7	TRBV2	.	CASSEGWSYEQYF	TGTGCCAGCAGTGAAGGCTGGTCCTACGAGCAGTACTTC
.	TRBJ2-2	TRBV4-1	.	CASSQETATGELFF	TGCGCCAGCAGCCAAGAGACAGCCACCGGGGAGCTGTTTTTT
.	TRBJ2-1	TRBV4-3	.	CASSQDLGAYNEQFF	TGCGCCAGCAGCCAAGATCTGGGAGCCTACAATGAGCAGTTCTTC
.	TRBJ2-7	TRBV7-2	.	CASSLGLESYEQYF	TGTGCCAGCAGCTTAGGGTTGGAGAGTTACGAGCAGTACTTC
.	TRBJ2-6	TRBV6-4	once	CASSAHPGGAGANVLTF	TGTGCCAGCAGTGCACACCCCGGAGGGGCTGGGGCCAACGTCCTGACTTTC
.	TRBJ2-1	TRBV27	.	CASSLSSTSYNEQFF	TGTGCCAGCAGTTTATCTAGCACCTCCTACAATGAGCAGTTCTTC
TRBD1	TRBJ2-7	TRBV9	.	CASSVEDRGEPYEQYF	TGTGCCAGCAGCGTAGAGGACAGGGGCGAGCCCTACGAGCAGTACTTC
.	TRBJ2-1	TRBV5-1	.	CASSSIYPGHRGYNEQFF	TGCGCCAGCAGCTCGATTTATCCGGGTCACCGGGGGTACAATGAGCAGTTCTTC
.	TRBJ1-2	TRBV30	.	CAWSVRGYGYTF	TGTGCCTGGAGTGTACGGGGCTATGGCTACACCTTC
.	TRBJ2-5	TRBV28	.	CASSLNPASLAWEETQYF	TGTGCCAGCAGTTTAAACCCGGCCAGCTTAGCCTGGGAGGAGACCCAGTACTTC
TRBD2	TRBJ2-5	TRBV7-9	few	CASSPYPGGEETQYF	TGTGCCAGCAGCCCCTATCCGGGAGGGGAGGAGACCCAGTACTTC
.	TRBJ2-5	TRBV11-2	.	CASRQTRDGETQYF	TGTGCCAGCAGGCAAACCCGGGACGGCGAGACCCAGTACTTC
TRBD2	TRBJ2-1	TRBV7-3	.	CASSLLGAGFNEQFF	TGTGCCAGCAGCCTACTTGGAGCGGGGTTCAATGAGCAGTTCTTC
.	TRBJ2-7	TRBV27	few	CASSLVVNSYEQYF	TGTGCCAGCAGTTTAGTAGTAAACTCCTACGAGCAGTACTTC
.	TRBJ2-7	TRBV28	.	CASSQNYEQYF	TGTGCCAGCAGTCAAAACTACGAGCAGTACTTC
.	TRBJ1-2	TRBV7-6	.	CASSSRGGDPMGYTF	TGTGCCAGCAGCTCGAGGGGGGGGGACCCTATGGGCTACACCTTC
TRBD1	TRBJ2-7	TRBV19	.	CASSLGQGNEQYF	TGTGCCAGTAGTCTGGGACAGGGGAACGAGCAGTACTTC